This T cell receptor (beta chain) was identified during a study of blood T cell repertoires in COVID-19. In the study overall: Samples taken during acute and convalescent COVID-19 were collected in the United States, Italy and Spain. T cells, B-cell-depleted T cells, or PBMCs supplied cDNA or gDNA.

Trimming cost V 3 bases and J 3 bases, with 9 bases left between them. Germline V gives CDR1 MDHEN, CDR2 SYDVKM. The CDR3 is 13 amino acids. In the original workflow: How many nucleated cells were present was estimated from reference gene primer amplification. Profiling relied on immunoSEQ multiplex PCR, and the TCRdb table lists in-frame clones only, not all of them. V and J calls and clone size are copied from that table; D and trimming were computed from the DNA. The sample gives approximately 75,000 clones, roughly 83% of which show up once; under 7.5% is in the top ten. During active infection, Seattle patients enrolled and were then monitored through disease.

This chain joins TRBV28 and TRBJ2-7, with a tentative D call TRBD1 (5 bases). Sequencing was done on a sample of peripheral blood. This sequence was found in a man aged 25-45 years with COVID-19, enrolled during active disease. The CDR3 nucleotides are TGTGCCAGCAGTTTTCGACAGAGCTACGAGCAGTACTTC. Protein sequence: CASSFRQSYEQYF.